Listed below are T cell receptor beta chains from one sample, sequenced in a study of beta chain features in type 1 diabetes. Here immunoSEQ multiplex PCR was the method, and the copy in TCRdb shows in-frame clones only, minus some. This table has under 200,000 clones, just over 8% appearing once. Material: central memory CD4+ T cells from blood. The receptors stem from a young woman with type 1 diabetes. CDR3s include the opening cysteine and the closing phenylalanine or tryptophan. Each record gives: D gene, V gene, clone size, J gene, CDR3 protein, CDR3 DNA. D genes are given only for firm matches. Size is stated for part of the rows, as once, few or many counts, or as a class when the clone is expanded.

-	TRBV5-4	few	TRBJ2-6	CASSLAGHISGANVLTF	TGTGCCAGCAGCTTGGCGGGACACATCTCTGGGGCCAACGTCCTGACTTTC
TRBD2	TRBV7-9	-	TRBJ2-3	CASSFSGGGNTQYF	TGTGCCAGCAGCTTTTCGGGCGGGGGGAACACGCAGTATTTT
TRBD1	TRBV25-1	few	TRBJ1-4	CASSATGTDEKLFF	TGTGCCAGCAGTGCGACAGGGACTGACGAAAAACTGTTTTTT
-	TRBV28	-	TRBJ1-2	CASDRASYGYTF	TGTGCCAGCGACAGAGCCAGCTATGGCTACACCTTC
TRBD1	TRBV28	few	TRBJ1-1	CASSLSGGTNMNTEAFF	TGTGCCAGCAGTTTATCAGGGGGAACCAATATGAACACTGAAGCTTTCTTT
TRBD1	TRBV19	-	TRBJ1-5	CASTGQGNQPQHF	TGTGCCAGTACGGGACAGGGGAATCAGCCCCAGCATTTT
-	TRBV7-3	once	TRBJ2-6	CASSLTFAGTGANVLTF	TGTGCCAGCAGCTTAACGTTTGCAGGGACTGGGGCCAACGTCCTGACTTTC
-	TRBV6-1	-	TRBJ2-5	CASRPTGRPQETQYF	TGTGCCAGCAGACCTACAGGGAGACCCCAAGAGACCCAGTACTTC
TRBD2	TRBV11-2	-	TRBJ2-1	CASTKSGSTYNEQFF	TGTGCCAGCACTAAGAGCGGGAGTACCTACAATGAGCAGTTCTTC
-	TRBV6-5	few	TRBJ1-5	CASRTNSNQPQHF	TGTGCCAGCAGGACTAATAGCAATCAGCCCCAGCATTTT
TRBD2	TRBV27	few	TRBJ2-7	CASSRLAASGMVGEQYF	TGTGCCAGCAGCCGGTTGGCGGCTAGCGGGATGGTGGGCGAGCAGTACTTC